These 10 T cell receptor beta chains were all obtained from the same sample, sequenced in a study of blood T cell repertoires in COVID-19. Here immunoSEQ multiplex PCR was the method, and the copy in TCRdb shows in-frame clones only, minus some. The sample lists under 250,000 clones, about nine tenths occurring once. What was sequenced was peripheral blood. The receptors shown here come from a man in his forties with acute or convalescent COVID-19.

The chain couples TRBV29-1 to TRBJ2-2; TRBD1 is a possible D gene (6 bases). The V and J ends lost 7 bases and 0 bases respectively, with 15 bases between them. This CDR3 contains 15 residues. Germline V CDR1 and CDR2: SQVTM, ANQGSEA. The CDR3 coding sequence is TGCAGCGCCACCCCCGGGACACCGAACACCGGGGAGCTGTTTTTT. It encodes CSATPGTPNTGELFF.

V usage is TRBV12-3 or TRBV12-4 and J usage is TRBJ2-1, with D possibly matching TRBD1 (5 bases). The CDR3 runs to 13 residues. The germline V and J ends were trimmed by 2 bases and 8 bases, with 10 bases remaining between them. CDR3 nucleotide sequence: TGTGCCAGCAGTTTAATAGGGGTCGATGAGCAGTTCTTC. This codes for CASSLIGVDEQFF.

This clone was seen a handful of times. Here the CDR3 reads CASTMGGDTEAFF. CDR3 DNA: TGTGCCAGCACCATGGGAGGGGACACTGAAGCTTTCTTT. This chain uses TRBV6-5 with TRBJ1-1; the D gene is possibly TRBD1 (5 bases). Trimming pared 7 bases from V and 3 bases from J, leaving 12 bases between. The CDR3 spans 13 residues. In germline, CDR1 is MNHEY, CDR2 SVGAGI.

This clone has just a few counts. The chain carries TRBV6-5 and TRBJ2-1, with 9 positions matching TRBD1. V trimming: 6 bases; J trimming: 7 bases; junction bases outside the gene matches: 4. This CDR3 region has 13 residues. Germline CDR1 and CDR2: MNHEY and SVGAGI. The CDR3 coding sequence is TGTGCCAGCAGGGGACAGGGTGGGAATGAGCAGTTCTTC. Translating it yields CASRGQGGNEQFF.

The V call is TRBV7-3, the J call TRBJ2-1; TRBD2 matches at 13 bases. The CDR3 runs 18 residues. V lost 5 bases and J lost 0; bases outside the gene matches: 7. CDR1 and CDR2 from the germline V gene are SGHTA and FQGTGA. The CDR3 DNA reads as TGTGCCAGCAGCCCCGGACTAGCGGGAGTAGGCTCCTACAATGAGCAGTTCTTC. Translation gives CASSPGLAGVGSYNEQFF.

The V call is TRBV7-9, the J call TRBJ2-7, with D hard to call. Deletions cut 1 base from V and 7 bases from J, with 5 bases between. The CDR3 contains 11 residues. Germline V gene lookup returns CDR1 SEHNR and CDR2 FQNEAQ (reference sequence). CDR3 region: CASSLGREQYF. CDR3 bases: TGTGCCAGCAGCTTAGGGCGGGAGCAGTACTTC. Based on the CDR3 plus reference TRBV7-9 and TRBJ2-7, the full variable domain is DTGVSQNPRHKITKRGQNVTFRCDPISEHNRLYWYRQTLGQGPEFLTYFQNEAQLEKSRLLSDRFSAERPKGSFSTLEIQRTEQGDSAMYLCASSLGREQYFGPGTRLTVT.

This clone was seen once. The rearrangement links TRBV19 to TRBJ2-5, with TRBD1 matching 12 bases. The J segment lost 5 bases and the V segment lost 1 base, leaving 8 bases of the junction unmatched. The CDR3 consists of 17 residues. The V gene's germline CDR1 is LNHDA and CDR2 SQIVND (reference sequence). As DNA, the CDR3 is TGTGCCAGTAGTATAGTCGTGGGGACAGGGGGCGAGGAGACCCAGTACTTC. Translated, it gives CASSIVVGTGGEETQYF.

The rearrangement links TRBV11-3 to TRBJ2-2; a weak D match, TRBD1 (5 bases). Germline CDR1 SGHNT, CDR2 YENEEA. The V gene lost 0 bases and the J gene lost 2 bases, with 10 bases spanning the gap. The CDR3 sequence is 16 residues long. The CDR3: CASSLDPQGNTGELFF. The CDR3 bases are TGTGCCAGCAGCTTAGATCCCCAGGGTAACACCGGGGAGCTGTTTTTT.

The V gene is TRBV2, the J gene TRBJ1-3, with no clear D. In germline, CDR1 is SNHLY, CDR2 FYNNEI. The CDR3 length is 16 residues. The V end lost 0 bases, the J end lost 4 bases, and 13 bases lay between the germline ends. The CDR3 protein is CASSEAPELSGNTIYF. The CDR3 nucleotides read TGTGCCAGCAGTGAAGCCCCCGAGTTATCCGGAAACACCATATATTTT.

The chain combines TRBV10-3 with TRBJ2-5; D unclear. Trimming left V 3 bases short and J 2 bases short, with 7 bases between. This CDR3 region has 13 residues. In germline, CDR1 is ENHRY, CDR2 SYGVKD. The CDR3 bases are TGTGCCATCAGTGAACGACAACAAGAGACCCAGTACTTC. It encodes CAISERQQETQYF.